These 8 T cell receptor beta chains share one sample of origin, sequenced in a study of blood T cells in healthy people across ages. Using a J-beta primer mix together with a sample-barcoded 5' primer, a second PCR was run for roughly 7 to 11 cycles. MiXCR was run by TCRdb on the 5' RACE reads, yielding one entry per CDR3 protein. The table lists 600,000 to 900,000 distinct CDR3 sequences, more than 25% of them singletons. This sample was also put to use in a study of T cells of mothers and their children.

Material: blood. The receptors originated from a boy younger than 18 in good health.

This clonotype was recorded a few times. The chain uses TRBV10-3 and TRBJ2-1; 12 bases line up with TRBD1. The J segment lost 7 bases and the V segment lost 0 bases, leaving 10 bases of the junction unmatched. This CDR3 is 18 amino acids long. The germline gives CDR1 ENHRY, CDR2 SYGVKD. This CDR3 reads CAISESGPGQGAGNEQFF. The CDR3, as DNA: TGTGCCATCAGTGAGTCAGGGCCGGGACAGGGGGCCGGGAATGAGCAGTTCTTC.

The rearrangement uses TRBV12-3 or TRBV12-4 and TRBJ2-3; tentative D call: TRBD2 (5 bases). V was pared by 6 bases and J by 3 bases, with 16 bases between. The CDR3 extends over 15 amino acids. The CDR3 sequence: CASSLTDTSTDTQYF. DNA for the CDR3: TGTGCCAGCAGCCTTACAGATACTAGTACAGATACGCAGTATTTT.

This sequence joins TRBV30 and TRBJ1-1; D possibly corresponds to TRBD1 (5 bases). The germline gives CDR1 GTSNPN, CDR2 SVGIG (reference sequence). V was cut by 0 bases and J by 4 bases, with 15 bases left in between. The CDR3 extends over 15 amino acids. CDR3 coding DNA: TGTGCCTGGAGTGTACACGGGGGATTGGGCACTGAAGCTTTCTTT. It is translated as CAWSVHGGLGTEAFF. Combining the CDR3 with reference TRBV30 and TRBJ1-1 gives the whole variable domain SQTIHQWPATLVQPVGSPLSLECTVEGTSNPNLYWYRQAAGRGLQLLFYSVGIGQISSEVPQNLSASRPQDRQFILSSKKLLLSDSGFYLCAWSVHGGLGTEAFFGQGTRLTVV.

The chain combines TRBV27 with TRBJ2-5; perhaps TRBD2 as D (5 bases). The V gene's germline CDR1 is MNHEY and CDR2 SMNVEV (reference sequence). With 3 bases removed from V and 5 bases from J, the gap between germline ends came to 19 bases. The CDR3 spans 16 residues. The CDR3 coding sequence is TGTGCCAGCAGTTTCTCCGGGCCCCCTTCGGGGGAGACCCAGTACTTC. Its translation is CASSFSGPPSGETQYF.

This clonotype has more than one count but fewer than ten. The rearrangement uses TRBV6-1 and TRBJ2-2, with D hard to call. CDR3 length equals 14 residues. The V gene's germline CDR1 is MNHNS and CDR2 SASEGT. V was pared by 4 bases and J by 3 bases, with 9 bases between. The CDR3 sequence is CASSVLEDTGELFF. For the CDR3, the DNA is TGTGCCAGCAGTGTCCTAGAGGACACCGGGGAGCTGTTTTTT.

V usage is TRBV7-3 and J usage is TRBJ1-1, with unresolved D. V was trimmed by 1 base and J by 5 bases, leaving 8 bases between them. CDR1 is SGHTA, CDR2 FQGTGA, per germline. The CDR3 extends over 13 amino acids. The CDR3 nucleotides are TGTGCCAGCAGCTTAAACGATGGGACTGAAGCTTTCTTT. This gives the protein CASSLNDGTEAFF.

The chain uses TRBV18 and TRBJ2-7; D ambiguous. This CDR3 contains 15 residues. V shed 2 bases and J shed 6 bases, with 17 bases lying between them. Germline-derived CDR1 and CDR2 are KGHSH and LQKENI. CDR3 nucleotides: TGTGCCAGCTCACCAGGTCAGGTAGGACGTGGCGAGCAGTACTTC. As protein: CASSPGQVGRGEQYF.

The chain has TRBV7-3 and TRBJ2-6, with D possibly TRBD1 on 5 matching bases. The ends were cut back, 6 bases at V and 2 bases at J, with 17 bases in the middle. From germline, CDR1 is SGHTA and CDR2 FQGTGA. The CDR3 extends over 17 amino acids. CDR3 DNA sequence: TGTGCCAGCAGGGAGCAGGGCCGCCGAGCTGGGGCCAACGTCCTGACTTTC. Amino acids: CASREQGRRAGANVLTF.